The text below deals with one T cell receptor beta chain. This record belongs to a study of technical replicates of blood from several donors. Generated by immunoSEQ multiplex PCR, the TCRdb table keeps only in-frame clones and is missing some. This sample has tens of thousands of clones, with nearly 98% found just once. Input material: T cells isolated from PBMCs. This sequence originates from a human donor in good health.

CDR3 in amino acids: CASSYPSGINEQFF. CDR3 sequence (DNA): TGTGCCAGCAGTTACCCTAGCGGAATAAATGAGCAGTTCTTC. The chain recombines TRBV28 with TRBJ2-1; the match to TRBD2 covers 7 bases. CDR1 MDHEN and CDR2 SYDVKM come from the germline V gene. V lost 4 bases to trimming and J lost 7 bases; unmatched junction nucleotides: 7. CDR3 length: 14 amino acids.